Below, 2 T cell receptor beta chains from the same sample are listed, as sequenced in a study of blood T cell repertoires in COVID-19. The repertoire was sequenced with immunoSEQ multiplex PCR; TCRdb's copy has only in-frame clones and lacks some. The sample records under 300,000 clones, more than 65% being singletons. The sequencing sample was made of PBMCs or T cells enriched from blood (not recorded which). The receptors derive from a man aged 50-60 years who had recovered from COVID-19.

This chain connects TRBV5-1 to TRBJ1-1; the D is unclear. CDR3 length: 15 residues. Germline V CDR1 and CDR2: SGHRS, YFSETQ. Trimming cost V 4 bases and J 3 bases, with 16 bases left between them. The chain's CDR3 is CASSPVGPRDTEAFF. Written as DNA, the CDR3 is TGCGCCAGCAGCCCGGTAGGCCCTCGGGACACTGAAGCTTTCTTT.

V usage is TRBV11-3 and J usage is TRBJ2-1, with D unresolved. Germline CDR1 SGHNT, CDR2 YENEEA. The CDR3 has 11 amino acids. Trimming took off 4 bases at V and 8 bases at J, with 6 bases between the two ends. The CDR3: CASSSVDEQFF. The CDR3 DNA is TGTGCCAGCAGCTCAGTCGATGAGCAGTTCTTC.